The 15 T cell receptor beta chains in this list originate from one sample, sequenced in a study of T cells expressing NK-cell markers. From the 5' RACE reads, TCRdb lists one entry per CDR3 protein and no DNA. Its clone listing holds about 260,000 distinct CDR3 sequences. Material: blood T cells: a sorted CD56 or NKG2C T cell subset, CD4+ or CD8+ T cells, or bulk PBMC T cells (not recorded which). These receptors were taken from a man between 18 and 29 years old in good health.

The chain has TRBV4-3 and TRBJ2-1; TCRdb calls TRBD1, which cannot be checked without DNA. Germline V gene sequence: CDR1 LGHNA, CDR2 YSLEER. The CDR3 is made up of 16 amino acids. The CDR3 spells CASSQDLAQGYNEQFF.

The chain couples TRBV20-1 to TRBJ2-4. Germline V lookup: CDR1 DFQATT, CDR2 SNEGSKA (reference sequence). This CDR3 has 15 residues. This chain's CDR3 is CSARTWRAAKNIQYF.

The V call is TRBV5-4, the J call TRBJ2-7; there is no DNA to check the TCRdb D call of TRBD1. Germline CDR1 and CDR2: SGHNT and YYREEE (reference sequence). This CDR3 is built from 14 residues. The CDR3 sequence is CASSSPGQGNEQYF.

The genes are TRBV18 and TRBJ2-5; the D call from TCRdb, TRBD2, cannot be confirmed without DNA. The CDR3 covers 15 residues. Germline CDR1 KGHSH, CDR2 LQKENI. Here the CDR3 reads CASSHLTSSQETQYF.

CDR3 sequence reads: CSVSGRATDTQYF. The chain carries TRBV29-1 and TRBJ2-3; with no DNA, the TCRdb D assignment of TRBD2 cannot be verified. Germline-derived CDR1 and CDR2 are SQVTM and ANQGSEA. This CDR3 comprises 13 residues.

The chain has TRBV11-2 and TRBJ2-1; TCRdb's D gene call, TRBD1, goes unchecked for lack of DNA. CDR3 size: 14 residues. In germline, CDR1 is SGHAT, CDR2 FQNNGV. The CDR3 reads CASSLSTGGVEQFF.

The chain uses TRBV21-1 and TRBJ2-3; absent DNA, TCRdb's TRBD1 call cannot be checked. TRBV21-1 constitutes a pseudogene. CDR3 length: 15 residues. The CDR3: CASSKVPYFTDTQYF.

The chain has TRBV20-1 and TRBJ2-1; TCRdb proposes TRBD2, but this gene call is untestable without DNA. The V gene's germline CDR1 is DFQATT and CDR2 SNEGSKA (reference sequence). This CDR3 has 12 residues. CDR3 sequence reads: CSARRSGSVQFF.

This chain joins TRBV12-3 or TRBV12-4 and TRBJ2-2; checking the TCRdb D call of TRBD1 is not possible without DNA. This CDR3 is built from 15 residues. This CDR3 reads CASSLTGTGLRELFF.

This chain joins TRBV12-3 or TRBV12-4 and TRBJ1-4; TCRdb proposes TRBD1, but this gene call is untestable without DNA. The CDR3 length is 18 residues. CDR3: CASSLGPQRGLVNEKLFF.

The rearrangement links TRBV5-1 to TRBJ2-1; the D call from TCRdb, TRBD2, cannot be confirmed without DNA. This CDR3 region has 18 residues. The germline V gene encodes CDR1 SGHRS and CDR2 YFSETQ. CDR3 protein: CASSVRTSGREAYNEQFF.

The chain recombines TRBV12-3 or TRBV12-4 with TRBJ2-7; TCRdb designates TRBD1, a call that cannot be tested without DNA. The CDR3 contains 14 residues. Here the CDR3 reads CASSGTGTNYEQYF.

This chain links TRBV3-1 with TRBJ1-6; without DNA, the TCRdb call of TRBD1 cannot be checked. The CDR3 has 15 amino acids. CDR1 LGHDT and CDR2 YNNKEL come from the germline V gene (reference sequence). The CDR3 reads CASSRQTGLNSPLHF.

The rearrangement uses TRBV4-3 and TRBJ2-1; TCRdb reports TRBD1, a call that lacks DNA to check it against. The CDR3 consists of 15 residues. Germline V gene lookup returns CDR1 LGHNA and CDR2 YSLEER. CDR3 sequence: CASSQDRTGNNEQFF.

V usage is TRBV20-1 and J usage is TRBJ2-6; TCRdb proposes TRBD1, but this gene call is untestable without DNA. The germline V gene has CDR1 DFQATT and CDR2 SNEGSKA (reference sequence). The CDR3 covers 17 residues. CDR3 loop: CSARGLYRGTGANVLTF.